A selection of T cell receptor beta chains follows, all from one sample in a study of blood T cell repertoires in COVID-19. Data came from immunoSEQ multiplex PCR; TCRdb stores just in-frame clones and leaves some out. The sample records under 250,000 clones, just under 85% being singletons. Sequenced material: PBMCs or T cells enriched from blood (not recorded which). The origin of the receptors is a woman aged 40 to 50 with acute COVID-19. CDR3s include the opening cysteine and the closing phenylalanine or tryptophan. A D gene is named only where the DNA matches it firmly. Where a row states a size, it is once, few, many or the class of an expanded clone; other rows omit it.

TRBV11-2	-	-	TRBJ1-1	CASSLITGGTEAFF	TGTGCCAGCAGCTTAATTACAGGCGGCACTGAAGCTTTCTTT
TRBV6-2/TRBV6-3	TRBD1	-	TRBJ1-1	CASSPGTGRTEAFF	TGTGCCAGCAGCCCCGGGACAGGGCGGACTGAAGCTTTCTTT
TRBV6-5	-	-	TRBJ1-2	CASSYREGAGYGYTF	TGTGCCAGCAGTTATAGGGAGGGTGCGGGCTATGGCTACACCTTC
TRBV28	-	-	TRBJ2-1	CASSFPRGGQFF	TGTGCCAGCAGTTTCCCCCGCGGTGGGCAGTTCTTC
TRBV6-5	-	-	TRBJ2-3	CASSRAGDADTQYF	TGTGCCAGCAGTAGAGCAGGCGATGCAGATACGCAGTATTTT
TRBV6-1	-	-	TRBJ2-3	CASSGVSLRLLSTDTQYF	TGTGCCAGCAGTGGAGTCAGCTTGAGGCTTTTAAGCACAGATACGCAGTATTTT
TRBV3-1/TRBV3-2	-	few	TRBJ1-1	CASRGGTEAFF	TGTGCCAGCCGGGGAGGGACTGAAGCTTTCTTT
TRBV28	-	-	TRBJ1-1	CASSLSQRMNTEAFF	TGTGCCAGCAGTTTATCGCAGAGGATGAACACTGAAGCTTTCTTT
TRBV18	TRBD1	-	TRBJ1-1	CASHTRTGTDTEAFF	TGTGCCAGCCACACAAGGACAGGGACGGACACTGAAGCTTTCTTT
TRBV28	TRBD1	-	TRBJ2-1	CASSPAGDRSGEQFF	TGTGCCAGCAGTCCCGCCGGGGACAGGTCGGGTGAGCAGTTCTTC
TRBV4-1	-	once	TRBJ1-2	CASSQDSQVYGYTF	TGCGCCAGCAGCCAAGATTCCCAGGTCTATGGCTACACCTTC
TRBV18	-	-	TRBJ1-5	CASSTGDYQPQHF	TGTGCCAGCTCGACAGGCGATTATCAGCCCCAGCATTTT
TRBV20-1	-	-	TRBJ2-3	CSVLQGNTQYF	TGCAGTGTTCTACAGGGAAATACGCAGTATTTT
TRBV28	-	-	TRBJ2-1	CASSLFRSKYEQFF	TGTGCCAGCAGTTTATTCCGGAGCAAATACGAGCAGTTCTTC
TRBV15	TRBD1	once	TRBJ1-2	CATSTGQGLGYTF	TGTGCCACCAGCACAGGACAGGGACTTGGCTACACCTTC
TRBV19	TRBD1	-	TRBJ1-5	CASRTGEYSNQPQHF	TGTGCCAGCCGGACAGGGGAGTATAGCAATCAGCCCCAGCATTTT
TRBV19	-	-	TRBJ1-3	CASSPDRYSGNTIYF	TGTGCCAGTAGTCCAGACAGGTACTCTGGAAACACCATATATTTT
TRBV24-1	TRBD1	-	TRBJ2-7	CATSDVTGGGEQYF	TGTGCCACCAGTGATGTAACAGGGGGAGGCGAGCAGTACTTC
TRBV19	-	-	TRBJ1-2	CASRRRDNYGYTF	TGTGCCTCTCGGAGAAGAGATAACTATGGCTACACCTTC
TRBV5-1	TRBD2	-	TRBJ2-2	CASVLGLAGGYTGELFF	TGCGCCAGCGTCCTTGGACTAGCGGGAGGATATACCGGGGAGCTGTTTTTT
TRBV29-1	TRBD1	-	TRBJ2-7	CSVVTGTEQYF	TGCAGCGTTGTGACAGGGACCGAGCAGTACTTC
TRBV3-1/TRBV3-2	-	-	TRBJ1-2	CASGGLTFGGYTF	TGTGCCAGCGGGGGACTTACTTTCGGGGGCTACACCTTC
TRBV19	TRBD1	-	TRBJ1-1	CAIGDRGTEAFF	TGTGCCATAGGGGACAGGGGCACTGAAGCTTTCTTT
TRBV10-1	-	-	TRBJ1-1	CASRGPEAFF	TGCGCCAGCAGGGGGCCTGAAGCTTTCTTT
TRBV28	-	-	TRBJ2-7	CASSSVLPTLNRSRYEQYF	TGTGCCAGCAGTTCCGTCCTTCCCACTTTAAACAGGAGCCGCTACGAGCAATACTTC
TRBV5-6	-	few	TRBJ1-2	CASSLNFLGYTF	TGTGCCAGCAGCTTGAACTTCCTTGGCTACACCTTC
TRBV27	-	-	TRBJ1-2	CASGAGSHGYTF	TGTGCCAGCGGAGCCGGGTCTCATGGCTACACCTTC
TRBV7-9	-	few	TRBJ1-2	CASSLGQVNYGYTF	TGTGCCAGCAGCTTAGGACAGGTCAACTATGGCTACACCTTC
TRBV6-5	-	-	TRBJ2-1	CASSSPRTGMGNEQFF	TGTGCCAGCAGTTCCCCCCGCACGGGAATGGGAAATGAGCAGTTCTTC
TRBV23-1	-	-	TRBJ2-1	CASSRRVDEQFF	TGCGCCAGCAGTCGGCGGGTTGATGAGCAGTTCTTC
TRBV12-2	-	-	TRBJ1-1	CASRPEGQGLKNTEAFF	TGTGCAAGTCGCCCCGAGGGACAGGGGCTAAAGAACACTGAAGCTTTCTTT
TRBV6-5	-	-	TRBJ2-3	CASSLNSGTDTQYF	TGTGCCAGCAGTTTGAACAGTGGCACAGATACGCAGTATTTT
TRBV18	TRBD1	few	TRBJ2-1	CASSRSGQSYNEQFF	TGTGCCAGCTCTCGTTCGGGACAGAGCTACAATGAGCAGTTCTTC
TRBV12-3/TRBV12-4	TRBD2	-	TRBJ2-7	CASSRTSGYEQYF	TGTGCCAGCAGCAGAACTAGCGGCTACGAGCAGTACTTC
TRBV10-2	TRBD2	few	TRBJ2-2	CASSEMAGGDTGELFF	TGCGCCAGCAGTGAGATGGCGGGAGGGGACACCGGGGAGCTGTTTTTT
TRBV9	-	once	TRBJ2-1	CASSVVVAGEQFF	TGTGCCAGCAGCGTAGTGGTCGCCGGTGAGCAGTTCTTC